The clone carrying this T cell receptor beta chain was counted ten times or more. Its antigen is unidentified. The source of the sample is a study of shared clonotypes between healthy human individuals. Study at large: Researchers assigned three CD4 naive, three CD4 memory, two CD8 naive and one CD8 memory plate to each donor. Study-wide results and caveats: An expected dependence of interdonor clonotype sharing on sequencing depth was noted. Unshared clonotypes carried lower generation probabilities than those common to all four donors.

The CDR3 is 14 amino acids. The germline V gene encodes CDR1 SNHLY and CDR2 FYNNEI. The germline V and J ends were trimmed by 3 bases and 5 bases, with 14 bases remaining between them. Original methodology: ImmunoSEQ yielded junction-only sequences lacking quality scores, so filtering differed. Clones were read by immunoSEQ multiplex PCR, and TCRdb kept only the in-frame ones, dropping some. D and trimming were read from the DNA, whereas the V and J calls and clone size are those reported in that table. This repertoire shows approximately 110,000 clones, about 63% found once; its top ten account for about 22%.

The receptor's source is a woman in her 30s in good health. This rearrangement joins TRBV2 to TRBJ2-7; tentative D call: TRBD1 (6 bases). Sequencing input: memory CD8+ T cells sorted from blood. Subset specified: CD45RO+ cells pooled with CCR7-negative TemRA cells. The CDR3 loop reads CASSDSGAGNEQYF. The CDR3 nucleotides read TGTGCCAGCAGTGATTCAGGGGCAGGAAACGAGCAGTACTTC.